This paragraph reports one T cell receptor beta chain. Antigen unknown. The repertoire was sequenced with immunoSEQ multiplex PCR; TCRdb's copy has only in-frame clones and lacks some. The top ten hold about 3% of the sample, which has 78,000 or so clones, roughly nine tenths seen once. The data derive from a study of OX40 agonist ivuxolimab in advanced cancers. Study information: The diagnoses of dose-escalation patients were hepatocellular carcinoma, melanoma, renal cell or head and neck cancer.

The study's findings and limits: Partial responders at 0.1-3.0 mg/kg showed near-lowest clonal expansion.

V was trimmed by 5 bases and J by 4 bases, leaving 14 bases between them. Germline V gene lookup returns CDR1 SGHVS and CDR2 FQNEAQ. CDR3 length equals 14 residues. The sample was CD4+ or CD8+ T cells sorted from blood, taken in a trial of the OX40 agonist ivuxolimab. The receptor was derived from an adult with an advanced solid tumor such as melanoma, head and neck, liver or kidney cancer. The J gene is TRBJ2-5, the V gene TRBV7-8, with a tentative D call TRBD2 (6 bases). Here the CDR3 DNA reads TGTGCCAGCAGCCCAAGGAGGCGGGGAGAGACCCAGTACTTC. It is translated as CASSPRRRGETQYF.